A selection of T cell receptor beta chains follows, all from one sample in a study of beta chain features in type 1 diabetes. Profiling relied on immunoSEQ multiplex PCR, and the TCRdb table lists in-frame clones only, not all of them. The data hold about 200,000 clones, with roughly 10% observed a single time. Sequences were obtained from central memory CD4+ T cells from blood. The receptors shown here come from a man between 18 and 35 years old in good health. Each CDR3 is given with its conserved first and last residue. Each record gives: J gene, V gene, clone size, D gene, CDR3 protein, CDR3 DNA. A D gene is named only where the DNA matches it firmly. For some rows the clone size is stated as once, few or many, or as a class when expanded; others skip it.

>TRBJ2-2|TRBV5-4|.|.
CASSHTATGELFF
TGTGCCAGCAGCCACACCGCGACCGGGGAGCTGTTTTTT
>TRBJ2-7|TRBV25-1|.|.
CASSEPGTTYEQYF
TGTGCCAGCAGTGAACCAGGCACCACCTACGAGCAGTACTTC
>TRBJ2-3|TRBV6-5|.|.
CATKGPGTDTQYF
TGTGCCACCAAAGGGCCCGGCACAGATACGCAGTATTTT
>TRBJ1-2|TRBV6-5|once|.
CASTTGGYYGYTF
TGTGCCAGCACCACGGGGGGCTACTATGGCTACACCTTC
>TRBJ1-2|TRBV2|few|TRBD1
CASGQGKGGYTF
TGTGCCAGCGGACAGGGGAAGGGTGGCTACACCTTC
>TRBJ1-2|TRBV10-3|few|.
CAISERGADYGYTF
TGTGCCATCAGTGAACGGGGGGCTGACTATGGCTACACCTTC
>TRBJ2-7|TRBV5-1|.|TRBD1
CASRPGQGDEQYF
TGCGCCAGCAGACCAGGACAGGGTGACGAGCAGTACTTC
>TRBJ1-1|TRBV30|.|.
CAWSSMGDTEAFF
TGTGCCTGGAGTTCTATGGGAGACACTGAAGCTTTCTTT
>TRBJ2-4|TRBV2|few|TRBD2
CASSETSGGPEYF
TGTGCCAGCAGTGAGACTAGCGGGGGACCTGAGTACTTC
>TRBJ2-3|TRBV7-2|few|TRBD2
CASSSAGLGSTDTQYF
TGTGCCAGCAGCTCCGCCGGACTAGGGAGCACAGATACGCAGTATTTT
>TRBJ2-7|TRBV11-2|few|TRBD1
CASSTQTGTYEQYF
TGTGCCAGCAGCACCCAGACAGGGACCTACGAGCAGTACTTC
>TRBJ2-7|TRBV10-3|many|.
CAISESGRDYEQYF
TGTGCCATCAGTGAGTCGGGACGAGACTACGAGCAGTACTTC
>TRBJ2-3|TRBV5-1|.|.
CASSLIPGAPVTDTQYF
TGCGCCAGCAGCTTGATTCCGGGGGCCCCCGTCACAGATACGCAGTATTTT
>TRBJ2-3|TRBV11-3|few|TRBD2
CASSHTIAGGVGTDTQYF
TGTGCCAGCAGCCATACCATAGCGGGAGGCGTGGGCACAGATACGCAGTATTTT
>TRBJ2-3|TRBV15|.|TRBD2
CATSIRTSGTGTDTQYF
TGTGCCACCAGCATTCGGACTAGCGGGACCGGGACAGATACGCAGTATTTT
>TRBJ1-2|TRBV30|many|TRBD1
CAWRYRGPNYGYTF
TGTGCCTGGAGATACAGGGGGCCTAACTATGGCTACACCTTC
>TRBJ2-1|TRBV28|.|.
CASSATNEQFF
TGTGCCAGCAGCGCAACCAATGAGCAGTTCTTC